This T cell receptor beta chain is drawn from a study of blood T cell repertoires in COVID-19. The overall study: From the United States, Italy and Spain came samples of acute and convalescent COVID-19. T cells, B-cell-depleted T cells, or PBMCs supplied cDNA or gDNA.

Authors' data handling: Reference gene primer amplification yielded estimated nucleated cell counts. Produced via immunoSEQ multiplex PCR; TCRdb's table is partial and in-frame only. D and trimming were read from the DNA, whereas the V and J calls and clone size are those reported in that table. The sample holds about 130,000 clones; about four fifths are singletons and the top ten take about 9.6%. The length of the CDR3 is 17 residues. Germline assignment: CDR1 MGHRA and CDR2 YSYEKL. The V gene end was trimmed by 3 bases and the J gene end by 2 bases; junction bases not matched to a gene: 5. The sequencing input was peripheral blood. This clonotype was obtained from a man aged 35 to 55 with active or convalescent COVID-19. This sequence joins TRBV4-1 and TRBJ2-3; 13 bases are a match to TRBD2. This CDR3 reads CASSHPGLAGVTDTQYF. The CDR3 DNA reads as TGCGCCAGCAGCCACCCTGGACTAGCGGGGGTCACAGATACGCAGTATTTT.